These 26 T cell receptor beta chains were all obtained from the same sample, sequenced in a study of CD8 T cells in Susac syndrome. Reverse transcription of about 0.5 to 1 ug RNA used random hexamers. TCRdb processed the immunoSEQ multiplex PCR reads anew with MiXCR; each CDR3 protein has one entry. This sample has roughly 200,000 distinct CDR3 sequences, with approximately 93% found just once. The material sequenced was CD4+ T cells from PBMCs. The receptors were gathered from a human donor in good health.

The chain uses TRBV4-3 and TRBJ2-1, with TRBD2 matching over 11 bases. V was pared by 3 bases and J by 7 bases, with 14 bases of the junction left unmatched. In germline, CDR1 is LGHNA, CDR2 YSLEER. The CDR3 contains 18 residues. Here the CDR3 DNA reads TGCGCCAGCAGCCAGAGGGCTAGCGGGGGGCTATCTGAGAATGAGCAGTTCTTC. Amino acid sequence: CASSQRASGGLSENEQFF.

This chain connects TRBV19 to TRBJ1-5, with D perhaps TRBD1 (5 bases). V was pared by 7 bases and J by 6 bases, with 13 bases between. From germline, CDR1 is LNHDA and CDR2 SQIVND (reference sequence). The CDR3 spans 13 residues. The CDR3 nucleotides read TGTGCCAGTAAGGTAACCGGGGGTCAGCCCCAGCATTTT. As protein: CASKVTGGQPQHF.

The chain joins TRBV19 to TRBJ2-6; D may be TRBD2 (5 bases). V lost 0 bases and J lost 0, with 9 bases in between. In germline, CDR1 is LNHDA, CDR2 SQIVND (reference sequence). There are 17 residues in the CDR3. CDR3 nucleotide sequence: TGTGCCAGTAGTATAGAGGCAACTAGCTCTGGGGCCAACGTCCTGACTTTC. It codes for CASSIEATSSGANVLTF.

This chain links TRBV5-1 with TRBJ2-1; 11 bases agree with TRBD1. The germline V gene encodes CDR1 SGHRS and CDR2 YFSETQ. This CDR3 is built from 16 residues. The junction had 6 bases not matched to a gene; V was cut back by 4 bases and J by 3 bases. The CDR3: CASSKSGQGVYNEQFF. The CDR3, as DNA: TGCGCCAGCAGCAAGTCGGGACAGGGGGTCTACAATGAGCAGTTCTTC. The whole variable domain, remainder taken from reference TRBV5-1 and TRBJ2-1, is KAGVTQTPRYLIKTRGQQVTLSCSPISGHRSVSWYQQTPGQGLQFLFEYFSETQRNKGNFPGRFSGRQFSNSRSEMNVSTLELGDSALYLCASSKSGQGVYNEQFFGPGTRLTVL.

CDR3 in amino acids: CASSRTGQGTEAFF. The CDR3 DNA is TGTGCCAGCAGCCGAACGGGACAGGGCACTGAAGCTTTCTTT. This chain joins TRBV3-1 and TRBJ1-1; TRBD1 agrees at 9 bases. This CDR3 region has 14 residues. Germline V CDR1 and CDR2: LGHDT, YNNKEL (reference sequence). Trimming took 4 bases from V and 4 from J; bases not matched to a gene: 4.

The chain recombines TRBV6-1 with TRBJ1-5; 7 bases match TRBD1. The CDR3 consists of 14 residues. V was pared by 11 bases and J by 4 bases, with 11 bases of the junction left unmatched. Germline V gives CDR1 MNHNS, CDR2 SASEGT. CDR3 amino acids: CAAQQGRRNQPQHF. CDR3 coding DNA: TGTGCCGCCCAACAGGGGAGGAGGAATCAGCCCCAGCATTTT.

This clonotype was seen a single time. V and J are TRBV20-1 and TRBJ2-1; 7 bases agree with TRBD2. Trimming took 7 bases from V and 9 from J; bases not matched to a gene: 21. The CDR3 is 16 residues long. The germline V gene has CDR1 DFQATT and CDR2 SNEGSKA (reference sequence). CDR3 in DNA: TGCAGTGTTAGGAGGGAGGGTTGGTCCCTGCCAGGTGAGCAGTTCTTC. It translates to CSVRREGWSLPGEQFF.

CDR3 residues: CASSGSNYGYTF. The CDR3 DNA reads as TGTGCCAGCAGCGGGTCTAACTATGGCTACACCTTC. The chain has TRBV27 and TRBJ1-2, with unresolved D. This CDR3 comprises 12 residues. Germline CDR1 MNHEY, CDR2 SMNVEV (reference sequence). Trimming took 6 bases from V and 0 from J, leaving 5 bases between them.

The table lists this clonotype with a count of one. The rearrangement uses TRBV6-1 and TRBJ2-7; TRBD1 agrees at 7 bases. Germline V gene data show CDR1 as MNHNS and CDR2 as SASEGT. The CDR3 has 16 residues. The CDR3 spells CLLSGRGSYVSYEQYV. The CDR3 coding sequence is TGTCTGCTATCGGGCAGGGGGTCTTATGTCTCCTACGAGCAGTACGTC.

This CDR3 is CASSQDRTTGELFF. The CDR3 DNA reads TGCGCCAGCAGCCAAGATAGAACCACCGGGGAGCTGTTTTTT. The rearrangement joins TRBV4-1 to TRBJ2-2; D is uncertain. Looked up from germline, CDR1 is MGHRA and CDR2 is YSYEKL. The CDR3 contains 14 residues. V was clipped by 0 bases and J by 4 bases, with 6 bases between them.

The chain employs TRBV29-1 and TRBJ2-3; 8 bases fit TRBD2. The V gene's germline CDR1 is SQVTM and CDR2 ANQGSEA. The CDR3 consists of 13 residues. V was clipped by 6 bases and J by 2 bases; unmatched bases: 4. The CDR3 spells CSVPSGYTDTQYF. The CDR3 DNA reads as TGCAGCGTCCCTAGCGGGTACACAGATACGCAGTATTTT.

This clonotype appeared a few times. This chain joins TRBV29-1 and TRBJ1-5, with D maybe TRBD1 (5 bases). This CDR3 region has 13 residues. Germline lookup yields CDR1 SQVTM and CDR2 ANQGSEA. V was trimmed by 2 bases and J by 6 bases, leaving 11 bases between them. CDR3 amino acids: CSVEIQGGQPQHF. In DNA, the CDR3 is TGCAGCGTTGAAATTCAGGGCGGTCAGCCCCAGCATTTT.

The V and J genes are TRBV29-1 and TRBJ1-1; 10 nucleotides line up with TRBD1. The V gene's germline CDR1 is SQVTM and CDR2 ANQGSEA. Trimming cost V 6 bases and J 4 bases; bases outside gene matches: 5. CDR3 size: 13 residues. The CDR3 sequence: CSVETGGLTEAFF. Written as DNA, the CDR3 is TGCAGCGTGGAGACAGGGGGCCTCACTGAAGCTTTCTTT. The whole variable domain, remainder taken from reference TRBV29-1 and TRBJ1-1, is SAVISQKPSRDICQRGTSLTIQCQVDSQVTMMFWYRQQPGQSLTLIATANQGSEATYESGFVIDKFPISRPNLTFSTLTVSNMSPEDSSIYLCSVETGGLTEAFFGQGTRLTVV.

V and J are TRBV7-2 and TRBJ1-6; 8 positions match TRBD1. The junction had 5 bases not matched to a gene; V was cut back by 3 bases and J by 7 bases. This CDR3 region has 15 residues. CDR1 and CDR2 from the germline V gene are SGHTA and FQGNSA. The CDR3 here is CASSFDRGANSPLHF. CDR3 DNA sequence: TGTGCCAGCAGCTTTGACAGGGGCGCAAATTCACCCCTCCACTTT.

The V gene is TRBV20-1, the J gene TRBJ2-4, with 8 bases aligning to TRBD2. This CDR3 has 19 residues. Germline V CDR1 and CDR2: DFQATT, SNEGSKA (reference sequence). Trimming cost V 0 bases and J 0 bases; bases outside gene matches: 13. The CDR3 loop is CSARDPARRGGLAKNIQYF. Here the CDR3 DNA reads TGCAGTGCTAGAGATCCAGCTCGCCGGGGGGGGCTAGCCAAAAACATTCAGTACTTC.

CDR3 region: CASSSDRLSSYEQYV. The CDR3 nucleotides are TGTGCCAGCAGCTCGGACAGGTTAAGTTCCTACGAGCAGTACGTC. The chain recombines TRBV7-9 with TRBJ2-7; the match to TRBD1 covers 7 bases. Trimming cost V 4 bases and J 1 base; bases outside gene matches: 7. This CDR3 has 15 residues. Germline assignment: CDR1 SEHNR and CDR2 FQNEAQ (reference sequence).

Here the CDR3 DNA reads TGTGCCAGCAGTTACTCTGGGGGTGGCTACACCTTC. Amino acids: CASSYSGGGYTF. The gene calls are TRBV6-5 and TRBJ1-2, with D possibly matching TRBD1 (5 bases). The CDR3 is 12 amino acids. V shed 0 bases and J shed 7 bases, with 6 bases lying between them. Germline CDR1 reads MNHEY; CDR2 reads SVGAGI.

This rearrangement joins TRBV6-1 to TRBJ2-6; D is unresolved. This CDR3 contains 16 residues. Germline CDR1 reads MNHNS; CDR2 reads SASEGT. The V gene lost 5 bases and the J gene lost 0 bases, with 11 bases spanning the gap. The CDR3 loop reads CASSPTSLSGANVLTF. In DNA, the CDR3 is TGTGCCAGCAGTCCCACTTCGCTCTCTGGGGCCAACGTCCTGACTTTC.

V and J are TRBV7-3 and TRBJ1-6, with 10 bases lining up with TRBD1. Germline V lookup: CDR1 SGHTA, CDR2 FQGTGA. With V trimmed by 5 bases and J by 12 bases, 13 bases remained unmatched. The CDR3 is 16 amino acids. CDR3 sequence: CASSARAVGQGIPLHF. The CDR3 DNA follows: TGTGCCAGCAGCGCCCGAGCCGTGGGACAGGGGATACCCCTCCACTTT.

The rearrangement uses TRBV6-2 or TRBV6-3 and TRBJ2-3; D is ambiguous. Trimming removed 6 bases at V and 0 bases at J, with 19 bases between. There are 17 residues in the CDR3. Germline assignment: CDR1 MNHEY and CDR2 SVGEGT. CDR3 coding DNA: TGTGCCAGCAGGGGCTTAAGGGCAGGCTGGAGCACAGATACGCAGTATTTT. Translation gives CASRGLRAGWSTDTQYF.

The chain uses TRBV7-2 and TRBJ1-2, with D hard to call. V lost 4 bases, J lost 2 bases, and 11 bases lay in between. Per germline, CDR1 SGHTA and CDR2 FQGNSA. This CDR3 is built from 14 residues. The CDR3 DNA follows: TGTGCCAGCAGCTCAGATCCCAAAAACTATGGCTACACCTTC. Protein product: CASSSDPKNYGYTF. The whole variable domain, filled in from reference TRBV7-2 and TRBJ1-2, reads GAGVSQSPSNKVTEKGKDVELRCDPISGHTALYWYRQSLGQGLEFLIYFQGNSAPDKSGLPSDRFSAERTGGSVSTLTIQRTQQEDSAVYLCASSSDPKNYGYTFGSGTRLTVV.

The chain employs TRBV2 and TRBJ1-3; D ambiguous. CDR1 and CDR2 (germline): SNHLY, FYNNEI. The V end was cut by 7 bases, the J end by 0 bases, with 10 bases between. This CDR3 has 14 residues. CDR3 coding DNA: TGTGCCAGCATATCCAGGAACTCTGGAAACACCATATATTTT. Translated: CASISRNSGNTIYF.

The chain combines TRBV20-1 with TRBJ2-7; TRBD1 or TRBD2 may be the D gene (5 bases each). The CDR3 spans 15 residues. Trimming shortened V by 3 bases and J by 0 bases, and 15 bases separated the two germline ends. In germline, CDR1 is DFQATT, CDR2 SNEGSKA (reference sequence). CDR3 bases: TGCAGTGCTAGGTTGGGGACCTTCAGCTCCTACGAGCAGTACTTC. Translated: CSARLGTFSSYEQYF.

DNA for the CDR3: TGCGCCAGCAGCCAACCAAGAGCCACTAGCACAGATACGCAGTATTTT. Protein product: CASSQPRATSTDTQYF. This sequence joins TRBV4-1 and TRBJ2-3, with unresolved D. CDR3 length: 16 residues. Germline lookup yields CDR1 MGHRA and CDR2 YSYEKL. V lost 2 bases and J lost 0, with 12 bases in between.

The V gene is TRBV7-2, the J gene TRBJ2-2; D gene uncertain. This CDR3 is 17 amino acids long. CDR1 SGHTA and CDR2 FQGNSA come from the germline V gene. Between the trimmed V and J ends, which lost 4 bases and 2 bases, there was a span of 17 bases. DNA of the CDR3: TGTGCCAGCAGCTCCATCCGAAGAGGTACCAACACCGGGGAGCTGTTTTTT. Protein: CASSSIRRGTNTGELFF.

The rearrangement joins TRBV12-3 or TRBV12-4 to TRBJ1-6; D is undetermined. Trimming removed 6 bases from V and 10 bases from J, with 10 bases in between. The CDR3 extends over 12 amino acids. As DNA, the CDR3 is TGTGCCAGCAGGGTCCCTACCTCACCCCTCCACTTT. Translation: CASRVPTSPLHF.